The 22 T cell receptor beta chains listed next were all sequenced from one sample in a study of T cells in localized non-small cell lung cancer. Generated by immunoSEQ multiplex PCR, the TCRdb table keeps only in-frame clones and is missing some. The table lists tens of thousands of clones, 80% to 90% of them singletons. Sequenced material: peripheral blood, taken before any cancer treatment. These receptors all come from a female donor older than 55 with stage I lung adenocarcinoma.

The chain combines TRBV6-1 with TRBJ2-5, with D maybe TRBD1 (5 bases). CDR1 is MNHNS, CDR2 SASEGT, per germline. Trimming removed 5 bases from V and 5 bases from J, with 15 bases in between. The CDR3 is 14 residues long. CDR3 sequence reads: CASSQGHPGETQYF. CDR3 bases: TGTGCCAGCAGTCAAGGACACCCTGGGGAGACCCAGTACTTC.

This clone turned up a few times. The chain joins TRBV13 to TRBJ1-3, with a weak D call TRBD1 (5 bases). Germline CDR1 reads PRHDT; CDR2 reads FYEKMQ (reference sequence). Trimming cost V 4 bases and J 4 bases, with 14 bases left between them. The CDR3 totals 15 residues. The CDR3 reads CASSSLRGSGNTIYF. CDR3 DNA sequence: TGTGCCAGCAGCTCTTTAAGGGGATCCGGAAACACCATATATTTT.

This clone turned up a few times. In DNA, the CDR3 is TGTGCCAGCTCACCACCGCGGGTCGGCACAGATACGCAGTATTTT. Protein sequence: CASSPPRVGTDTQYF. V gene TRBV18 combines with J gene TRBJ2-3; D possibly corresponds to TRBD2 (5 bases). Trimming stripped 0 bases from V and 1 base from J, with 8 bases between. Per the germline V gene, CDR1 is KGHSH and CDR2 is LQKENI. The CDR3 loop spans 15 amino acids.

The chain employs TRBV19 and TRBJ2-5; 10 nucleotides agree with TRBD1. The CDR3 covers 15 residues. Germline-derived CDR1 and CDR2 are LNHDA and SQIVND (reference sequence). The trim removed 6 bases at V and 4 bases at J, leaving 8 bases unmatched. The CDR3 is CASRGQGRSRETQYF. CDR3 DNA sequence: TGTGCCAGTAGGGGACAGGGGAGAAGTAGAGAGACCCAGTACTTC.

The chain employs TRBV9 and TRBJ1-6; D is uncertain. Germline CDR1 is SGDLS and CDR2 is YYNGEE. The ends were cut back, 4 bases at V and 9 bases at J, with 11 bases in the middle. The CDR3 consists of 13 residues. CDR3 sequence: CASSPRQVSPLHF. DNA for the CDR3: TGTGCCAGCAGCCCCCGACAAGTTTCACCCCTCCACTTT.

The chain employs TRBV5-6 and TRBJ2-5, with a tentative D call TRBD1 (6 bases). CDR3 size: 14 residues. Trimming left V 2 bases short and J 3 bases short, with 11 bases between. Per germline, CDR1 SGHDT and CDR2 YYEEEE. The CDR3 DNA sequence: TGTGCCAGCAGCTTACCGACAGGTGAAGAGACCCAGTACTTC. The encoded protein is CASSLPTGEETQYF.

The genes are TRBV11-1 and TRBJ2-5; D is possibly TRBD2 (5 bases). The germline gives CDR1 SGHAT, CDR2 FQDESV (reference sequence). Trimming removed 7 bases from V and 0 bases from J, with 9 bases in between. The CDR3 runs to 13 residues. CDR3: CASTETNQETQYF. The CDR3 DNA sequence: TGTGCCAGCACGGAGACTAACCAAGAGACCCAGTACTTC.

This chain connects TRBV7-2 to TRBJ2-3, with TRBD2 matching over 13 bases. This CDR3 is 15 amino acids long. Trimming cost V 5 bases and J 6 bases; bases outside gene matches: 5. Germline CDR1 SGHTA, CDR2 FQGNSA. The chain's CDR3 is CASSAGTSGVDTQYF. For the CDR3, the DNA is TGTGCCAGCAGCGCAGGGACTAGCGGGGTGGATACGCAGTATTTT.

CDR3 amino acids: CASSMLLLDEGNQPQHF. For the CDR3, the DNA is TGTGCCAGCAGCATGCTGTTACTGGACGAGGGCAATCAGCCCCAGCATTTT. The J gene is TRBJ1-5, the V gene TRBV21-1. TRBV21-1 is deemed a pseudogene. This CDR3 contains 17 residues.

V and J are TRBV7-9 and TRBJ2-1; no clear D gene. The V end was cut by 5 bases, the J end by 0 bases, with 20 bases between. Germline V gene lookup returns CDR1 SEHNR and CDR2 FQNEAQ (reference sequence). The length of the CDR3 is 18 residues. The CDR3 sequence: CASSSPTRKVASYNEQFF. As DNA, the CDR3 is TGTGCCAGCAGCAGTCCCACCAGAAAAGTAGCCTCCTACAATGAGCAGTTCTTC.

This rearrangement joins TRBV23-1 to TRBJ1-5; 9 bases align to TRBD1. TRBV23-1 is an open reading frame whose function is uncertain. This CDR3 has 16 amino acids. V dropped 2 bases and J dropped 4; count of bases not matched to a gene: 6. The CDR3 DNA is TGCGCCAGCAGTCAACCGGACAGGGGCGGTAATCAGCCCCAGCATTTT. Translation gives CASSQPDRGGNQPQHF.

This clone was counted a single time. This chain uses TRBV4-1 with TRBJ2-3, with D unresolved. The ends were cut back, 3 bases at V and 3 bases at J, with 10 bases in the middle. Germline V gene lookup returns CDR1 MGHRA and CDR2 YSYEKL. This CDR3 is 14 amino acids long. Written as DNA, the CDR3 is TGCGCCAGCAGCCAGGCGGCCCAGACAGATACGCAGTATTTT. Protein sequence: CASSQAAQTDTQYF.

This chain joins TRBV2 and TRBJ2-1, with a possible D match to TRBD1 (5 bases). CDR1 SNHLY and CDR2 FYNNEI come from the germline V gene. V lost 6 bases and J 0 bases, leaving 9 bases between the germline ends. The CDR3 is 14 amino acids. DNA of the CDR3: TGTGCCAGCAGGGACAAGCTCTCCTACAATGAGCAGTTCTTC. As protein: CASRDKLSYNEQFF.

This chain connects TRBV6-4 to TRBJ2-3, with D tentatively TRBD1 or TRBD2 (5 bases each). The V gene lost 6 bases and the J gene lost 6 bases, with 7 bases spanning the gap. This CDR3 is 11 amino acids long. Germline values: CDR1 MRHNA, CDR2 SNTAGT. In nucleotides, the CDR3 is TGTGCCAGCAGAGAGGGGGATACGCAGTATTTT. It is translated as CASREGDTQYF.

This clone was recorded a few times. This chain links TRBV2 with TRBJ2-7, with 9 nucleotides matching TRBD1. Germline values: CDR1 SNHLY, CDR2 FYNNEI. V trimming: 4 bases; J trimming: 6 bases; junction bases outside the gene matches: 7. The CDR3 is made up of 14 amino acids. The CDR3 spells CASSVTGGQVEQYF. CDR3 nucleotide sequence: TGTGCCAGCAGTGTGACAGGGGGGCAGGTCGAGCAGTACTTC.

The rearrangement uses TRBV4-1 and TRBJ2-7; D might be TRBD1 (5 bases). There are 12 residues in the CDR3. V lost 7 bases and J lost 11, with 18 bases in between. CDR1 and CDR2 from the germline V gene are MGHRA and YSYEKL. The CDR3 coding sequence is TGCGCCAGCAACTCTCCTCTGCAGGGAAAGTACTTC. It encodes CASNSPLQGKYF.

The chain joins TRBV2 to TRBJ2-5; D gene uncertain. This CDR3 region has 11 residues. The V gene's germline CDR1 is SNHLY and CDR2 FYNNEI. The ends were cut back, 8 bases at V and 4 bases at J, with 8 bases in the middle. CDR3 amino acids: CASGRSETQYF. The DNA of the CDR3 is TGTGCCAGCGGGCGTTCAGAGACCCAGTACTTC.

J is TRBJ1-5 and V is TRBV6-5; the D is unclear. The CDR3 is 14 residues long. Trimming pared 10 bases from V and 6 bases from J, leaving 19 bases between. Per the germline V gene, CDR1 is MNHEY and CDR2 is SVGAGI. CDR3 sequence: CATREVGPGQPQHF. DNA of the CDR3: TGTGCCACCCGAGAGGTAGGGCCGGGTCAGCCCCAGCATTTT.

Only one count was recorded for this clone. V is TRBV7-3 and J is TRBJ2-3, with D possibly TRBD1 on 5 matching bases. The ends were cut back, 4 bases at V and 0 bases at J, with 8 bases in the middle. The CDR3 is made up of 14 amino acids. Germline lookup yields CDR1 SGHTA and CDR2 FQGTGA. For the CDR3, the DNA is TGTGCCAGCAGCTCAGGACATAGCACAGATACGCAGTATTTT. This gives the protein CASSSGHSTDTQYF. The full variable domain, rest sourced from reference TRBV7-3 and TRBJ2-3, is GAGVSQTPSNKVTEKGKYVELRCDPISGHTALYWYRQSLGQGPEFLIYFQGTGAADDSGLPNDRFFAVRPEGSVSTLKIQRTERGDSAVYLCASSSGHSTDTQYFGPGTRLTVL.

This clone appeared a few times. The genes are TRBV7-6 and TRBJ2-1; TRBD2 matches at 11 bases. Trimming cost V 1 base and J 7 bases; bases outside gene matches: 6. This CDR3 spans 16 amino acids. CDR1 is SGHVS and CDR2 is FNYEAQ in the germline V gene. CDR3 DNA sequence: TGTGCCAGCAGCTTAGAGCGACTAGCGGGGAGAAATGAGCAGTTCTTC. Residues: CASSLERLAGRNEQFF.

The chain recombines TRBV6-4 with TRBJ1-2, with D perhaps matching TRBD1 (5 bases). The CDR3 is 14 residues long. Germline V gene sequence: CDR1 MRHNA, CDR2 SNTAGT. V was cut by 2 bases and J by 2 bases, with 9 bases left in between. The CDR3 nucleotides are TGTGCCAGCAGTGACCGGGCAGGGAACTATGGCTACACCTTC. It yields the protein CASSDRAGNYGYTF.

The chain's CDR3 is CASSSARGRPLDNEQFF. DNA of the CDR3: TGCGCCAGCAGCTCCGCCAGGGGGCGCCCTTTGGACAATGAGCAGTTCTTC. The chain links TRBV5-1 to TRBJ2-1; TRBD1 matches 8 bases. The CDR3 has 17 amino acids. V lost 3 bases and J lost 5; bases outside the gene matches: 13. Germline assignment: CDR1 SGHRS and CDR2 YFSETQ.